The 31 T cell receptor beta chains in this list originate from one sample, sequenced in a study of blood T cell repertoires in COVID-19. TCRdb keeps only in-frame clones here, not all; method: immunoSEQ multiplex PCR. The table lists about 120,000 clones, roughly 89% of them singletons. The sequenced sample was peripheral blood. Source of these receptors: an older woman with COVID-19, enrolled during active disease.

The rearrangement links TRBV19 to TRBJ2-3; D might be TRBD1 (6 bases). The CDR3 loop spans 16 amino acids. Germline V lookup: CDR1 LNHDA, CDR2 SQIVND (reference sequence). The V end was cut by 2 bases, the J end by 5 bases, with 17 bases between. The CDR3 nucleotides read TGTGCCAGTAGTATACAACAGGGAACAGACCTAGATACGCAGTATTTT. Translation: CASSIQQGTDLDTQYF.

The rearrangement joins TRBV4-2 to TRBJ1-5, with TRBD1 as a possible D gene (6 bases). CDR3 size: 17 residues. In germline, CDR1 is LGHNA, CDR2 YNFKEQ. The V and J ends lost 0 bases and 15 bases respectively, with 27 bases between them. DNA of the CDR3: TGTGCCAGCAGCCAAGACGGTCAAGGGGGTGCAATCATAGCGAGGCATTTT. Translating gives CASSQDGQGGAIIARHF.

DNA for the CDR3: TGTGCCAGCAGTTTTAGGGGACTTGGCTACACCTTC. It specifies CASSFRGLGYTF. The chain has TRBV27 and TRBJ1-2; possibly TRBD1 for D (5 bases). The germline V gene encodes CDR1 MNHEY and CDR2 SMNVEV (reference sequence). The CDR3 sequence is 12 residues long. Trimming took 3 bases from V and 7 from J, leaving 9 bases between them.

This chain joins TRBV7-8 and TRBJ2-3; D may be TRBD1 (6 bases). The CDR3 contains 15 residues. Germline CDR1 SGHVS, CDR2 FQNEAQ. V was cut by 8 bases and J by 3 bases, with 18 bases left in between. The CDR3 sequence is CASGQGPPPTDTQYF. The CDR3 DNA reads as TGTGCCAGCGGGCAGGGGCCTCCTCCGACAGATACGCAGTATTTT. The variable domain in full, completed from reference TRBV7-8 and TRBJ2-3, reads GAGVSQSPRYKVAKRGQDVALRCDPISGHVSLFWYQQALGQGPEFLTYFQNEAQLDKSGLPSDRFFAERPEGSVSTLKIQRTQQEDSAVYLCASGQGPPPTDTQYFGPGTRLTVL.

V is TRBV5-4 and J is TRBJ2-7, with 7 bases aligning to TRBD1. This CDR3 has 14 amino acids. Germline V gene data show CDR1 as SGHNT and CDR2 as YYREEE (reference sequence). V lost 3 bases and J lost 2; bases outside the gene matches: 5. The CDR3 loop is CASSSGQATYEQYF. CDR3 nucleotide sequence: TGTGCCAGCAGCTCTGGACAGGCGACCTACGAGCAGTACTTC.

The chain uses TRBV9 and TRBJ1-2; the D gene is possibly TRBD1 (6 bases). V lost 0 bases to trimming and J lost 4 bases, with 16 bases between them. CDR3 length: 16 amino acids. Germline lookup yields CDR1 SGDLS and CDR2 YYNGEE. The CDR3 DNA follows: TGTGCCAGCAGCGTAGCGGGTAGGGGGGGTCTCTATGGCTACACCTTC. Translation: CASSVAGRGGLYGYTF.

The rearrangement joins TRBV7-2 to TRBJ2-1, with 7 bases identical to TRBD1. With V trimmed by 1 base and J by 8 bases, 5 bases remained unmatched. This CDR3 is 14 amino acids long. Germline loops: CDR1 SGHTA, CDR2 FQGNSA. The DNA for the CDR3 is TGTGCCAGCAGCTTAGGACAGGGTTTCCATGAGCAGTTCTTC. Translation: CASSLGQGFHEQFF.

V is TRBV29-1 and J is TRBJ1-1, with TRBD1 matching 7 bases. V trimming: 7 bases; J trimming: 2 bases; junction bases outside the gene matches: 7. The CDR3 consists of 13 residues. In germline, CDR1 is SQVTM, CDR2 ANQGSEA. Here the CDR3 DNA reads TGCAGCGGCGGGGCAGGGGGAAACACTGAAGCTTTCTTT. This translates into CSGGAGGNTEAFF.

The gene calls are TRBV10-3 and TRBJ2-7, with TRBD1 matching over 9 bases. J gave up 6 bases and V 0 bases, and 9 bases lay outside the gene matches. Germline CDR1 ENHRY, CDR2 SYGVKD. The CDR3 has 16 residues. CDR3 loop: CAISESLGRDRVEQYF. As DNA, the CDR3 is TGTGCCATCAGTGAGTCGCTGGGGCGGGACAGGGTCGAGCAGTACTTC.

The V gene is TRBV7-8, the J gene TRBJ2-7; weak D call: TRBD1 (5 bases). CDR1 is SGHVS and CDR2 is FQNEAQ in the germline V gene. V lost 2 bases to trimming and J lost 9 bases, with 23 bases between them. The CDR3 sequence is 16 residues long. This CDR3 is CASSLLHLRVPSRQYF. The CDR3 nucleotides read TGTGCCAGCAGCTTACTTCATCTCAGGGTCCCTTCTCGGCAGTACTTC.

This clone appeared once. The rearrangement uses TRBV3-1 (or the pseudogene TRBV3-2) and TRBJ2-7, with TRBD1 identical over 7 bases. Germline V CDR1 and CDR2: LGHDT, YNNKEL (reference sequence). V lost 1 base to trimming and J lost 0 bases; unmatched junction nucleotides: 12. The CDR3 spans 18 residues. The CDR3 is CASSQALSTGTYSYEQYF. CDR3 DNA: TGTGCCAGCAGCCAAGCCTTATCGACAGGGACCTACTCCTACGAGCAGTACTTC.

This clone appeared once. The V and J genes are TRBV3-1 (or the pseudogene TRBV3-2) and TRBJ1-4; D uncertain. The CDR3 totals 14 residues. Trimming shortened V by 6 bases and J by 7 bases, and 15 bases separated the two germline ends. Germline lookup yields CDR1 LGHDT and CDR2 YNNKEL (reference sequence). This CDR3 is CASRPAGRGEKLFF. CDR3 in DNA: TGTGCCAGCAGACCCGCTGGGAGAGGTGAAAAACTGTTTTTT.

This clone was seen just once. V is TRBV5-4 and J is TRBJ1-2; 7 bases are a match to TRBD1. The germline V gene has CDR1 SGHNT and CDR2 YYREEE (reference sequence). Trimming cost V 6 bases and J 4 bases; bases outside gene matches: 6. This CDR3 contains 13 residues. Written as DNA, the CDR3 is TGTGCCAGCACCCTGACAGGGACCTATGGCTACACCTTC. Protein sequence: CASTLTGTYGYTF.

The chain couples TRBV19 to TRBJ2-7; D ambiguous. Trimming pared 3 bases from V and 3 bases from J, leaving 9 bases between. The CDR3 contains 13 residues. Germline values: CDR1 LNHDA, CDR2 SQIVND (reference sequence). Here the CDR3 DNA reads TGTGCCAGTAGTATGCGGCAGAACTACGAGCAGTACTTC. Translated, it gives CASSMRQNYEQYF.

The rearrangement joins TRBV3-1 (or the pseudogene TRBV3-2) to TRBJ1-6, with TRBD1 as a possible D gene (6 bases). With 5 bases removed from V and 7 bases from J, the gap between germline ends came to 15 bases. The CDR3 totals 15 residues. The V gene's germline CDR1 is LGHDT and CDR2 YNNKEL (reference sequence). In DNA, the CDR3 is TGTGCCAGCAGCACCCGGACAGACTCCAATTCACCCCTCCACTTT. Translating it yields CASSTRTDSNSPLHF.

The genes are TRBV7-8 and TRBJ2-2; maybe TRBD1 (6 bases). Germline V CDR1 and CDR2: SGHVS, FQNEAQ. The germline V and J ends were trimmed by 6 bases and 0 bases, with 8 bases remaining between them. This CDR3 has 14 residues. The CDR3 region is CASRGTTNTGELFF. CDR3 nucleotides: TGTGCCAGCAGGGGGACAACGAACACCGGGGAGCTGTTTTTT.

This clone showed up many times. The rearrangement joins TRBV25-1 to TRBJ1-4, with no clear D. CDR3 length: 16 residues. V was clipped by 3 bases and J by 8 bases, with 19 bases between them. CDR1 MGHDK and CDR2 SYGVNS come from the germline V gene. The CDR3 DNA follows: TGTGCCAGCAGTGAGGTCTTCGGAGTCCGAAAGGAAAAACTGTTTTTT. It encodes CASSEVFGVRKEKLFF.

This clone was seen only once. The CDR3 nucleotides read TGCGCCAGCAGCTTGGAGTCAGGGGAGTACAATGAGCAGTTCTTC. Its protein is CASSLESGEYNEQFF. The chain links TRBV5-1 to TRBJ2-1; possible D gene TRBD1, 6 bases. Between the trimmed V and J ends, which lost 0 bases and 4 bases, there was a span of 11 bases. Germline loops: CDR1 SGHRS, CDR2 YFSETQ. The CDR3 is made up of 15 amino acids.

The J gene is TRBJ2-2, the V gene TRBV6-5, with 7 bases fitting TRBD2. The CDR3 has 15 residues. The junction had 6 bases not matched to a gene; V was cut back by 6 bases and J by 2 bases. CDR1 is MNHEY, CDR2 SVGAGI, per germline. The CDR3 DNA follows: TGTGCCAGCAGCCGAGGGAGGGTCAACACCGGGGAGCTGTTTTTT. Translation gives CASSRGRVNTGELFF.

The chain has TRBV6-6 and TRBJ1-2; D is unresolved. The V and J ends lost 6 bases and 3 bases respectively, with 14 bases between them. The germline CDR1 and CDR2 sequences are MNHNY and SVGAGI (reference sequence). The CDR3 covers 14 residues. This CDR3 is CASSVIGEDYGYTF. The CDR3 nucleotides read TGTGCCAGCAGCGTGATTGGGGAGGACTATGGCTACACCTTC.

This sequence joins TRBV7-8 and TRBJ1-4, with 8 positions matching TRBD1. Germline lookup yields CDR1 SGHVS and CDR2 FQNEAQ. This CDR3 spans 15 amino acids. Unmatched junction bases numbered 10, after V lost 5 bases and J lost 8 bases. The DNA of the CDR3 is TGTGCCAGCAGCCCCAGGGGGCTGGTTAGGGAAAAACTGTTTTTT. Amino acid sequence: CASSPRGLVREKLFF.

The V call is TRBV10-2, the J call TRBJ2-6; 7 bases are shared with TRBD1. The germline gives CDR1 WSHSY, CDR2 SAAADI. The CDR3 runs to 15 residues. The trim removed 9 bases at V and 0 bases at J, leaving 5 bases unmatched. The chain's CDR3 is CASRTGSSGANVLTF. CDR3 DNA sequence: TGCGCCAGTCGGACAGGTAGCTCTGGGGCCAACGTCCTGACTTTC.

This sequence joins TRBV19 and TRBJ2-1; D perhaps matches TRBD2 (7 bases). V was clipped by 5 bases and J by 4 bases, with 15 bases between them. CDR1 and CDR2 (germline): LNHDA, SQIVND (reference sequence). CDR3 length equals 15 residues. The CDR3 DNA reads as TGTGCCAGTAGTGCTAGGGGGGGAGGGTACAATGAGCAGTTCTTC. Residues: CASSARGGGYNEQFF. Variable domain in full (rest from reference TRBV19 and TRBJ2-1): DGGITQSPKYLFRKEGQNVTLSCEQNLNHDAMYWYRQDPGQGLRLIYYSQIVNDFQKGDIAEGYSVSREKKESFPLTVTSAQKNPTAFYLCASSARGGGYNEQFFGPGTRLTVL.

The chain combines TRBV7-2 with TRBJ1-5; 7 nucleotides align to TRBD1. Germline CDR1 reads SGHTA; CDR2 reads FQGNSA. With V trimmed by 4 bases and J by 4 bases, 4 bases remained unmatched. CDR3 size: 14 residues. CDR3 sequence reads: CASSSRTGNQPQHF. The CDR3 region has the DNA TGTGCCAGCAGCTCAAGGACAGGAAATCAGCCCCAGCATTTT.

V usage is TRBV5-1 and J usage is TRBJ2-7, with D perhaps TRBD1 (8 bases). This CDR3 region has 16 residues. V was cut by 0 bases and J by 4 bases, with 17 bases left in between. Per the germline V gene, CDR1 is SGHRS and CDR2 is YFSETQ. The CDR3 nucleotides are TGCGCCAGCAGCTTGGAACAGGGGGGGCTAATGTACGAGCAGTACTTC. Translating it yields CASSLEQGGLMYEQYF.

V is TRBV6-5 and J is TRBJ1-2; 7 nucleotides align to TRBD1. The CDR3 totals 13 residues. Germline values: CDR1 MNHEY, CDR2 SVGAGI. Germline trimming cut 7 bases from V and 8 bases from J; bases unmatched to any gene: 10. CDR3 sequence: CASIKTGYWGYTF. CDR3 coding DNA: TGTGCCAGCATTAAGACAGGGTACTGGGGCTACACCTTC.

This chain uses TRBV6-5 with TRBJ1-6; D might be TRBD1 (6 bases). Germline V gene data show CDR1 as MNHEY and CDR2 as SVGAGI. The length of the CDR3 is 14 residues. The germline V and J ends were trimmed by 6 bases and 7 bases, with 13 bases remaining between them. CDR3 coding DNA: TGTGCCAGCAGGACGACAGGAGTCAATTCACCCCTCCACTTT. Protein sequence: CASRTTGVNSPLHF.

The CDR3: CSASTGTWSEAFF. The DNA of the CDR3 is TGCAGCGCATCGACAGGTACTTGGTCTGAAGCTTTCTTT. The J gene is TRBJ1-1, the V gene TRBV29-1, with D possibly TRBD1 on 6 matching bases. Germline loops: CDR1 SQVTM, CDR2 ANQGSEA. This CDR3 is 13 amino acids long. Trimming cost V 7 bases and J 6 bases, with 18 bases left between them. Based on the CDR3 plus reference TRBV29-1 and TRBJ1-1, the full variable domain is SAVISQKPSRDICQRGTSLTIQCQVDSQVTMMFWYRQQPGQSLTLIATANQGSEATYESGFVIDKFPISRPNLTFSTLTVSNMSPEDSSIYLCSASTGTWSEAFFGQGTRLTVV.

The chain has TRBV9 and TRBJ2-1; TRBD1 is a possible D gene (7 bases). The germline CDR1 and CDR2 sequences are SGDLS and YYNGEE. Trimming took 3 bases from V and 8 from J, leaving 33 bases between them. This CDR3 contains 20 residues. CDR3 coding DNA: TGTGCCAGCAGCGCCACAGGGGCAGGGGGACCACGGGGCGGGATTCATGAGCAGTTCTTC. It translates to CASSATGAGGPRGGIHEQFF.

The chain couples TRBV19 to TRBJ2-7; perhaps TRBD1 as D (7 bases). V shed 2 bases and J shed 3 bases, with 20 bases lying between them. The CDR3 totals 17 residues. CDR1 and CDR2 (germline): LNHDA, SQIVND (reference sequence). The DNA for the CDR3 is TGTGCCAGTAGTATATCCAGCTCGAACAGGGGAGGCTACGAGCAGTACTTC. It codes for CASSISSSNRGGYEQYF.

The chain uses TRBV7-9 and TRBJ1-5; 7 bases match TRBD1. The germline CDR1 and CDR2 sequences are SEHNR and FQNEAQ (reference sequence). This CDR3 has 17 residues. Trimming removed 5 bases from V and 0 bases from J; junction bases left unmatched: 10. CDR3: CASSPYRDSYSNQPQHF. In nucleotides, the CDR3 is TGTGCCAGCAGCCCATATCGGGACAGTTATAGCAATCAGCCCCAGCATTTT.